Each of the 24 T cell receptor beta chains below was sequenced from the same sample in a study of PD-L1 blockade in urothelial cancer. Repertoires were generated with immunoSEQ multiplex PCR, while TCRdb's copy carries only in-frame clones and drops some. The sample lists 30,000 to 45,000 clones, about 86% occurring once. Sequencing was performed on PBMCs, taken around atezolizumab (anti-PD-L1) treatment. These receptors were obtained from a man aged 55 to 69 with urothelial cancer.

The chain has TRBV7-2 and TRBJ1-2; tentative D call: TRBD1 (5 bases). The V gene lost 0 bases and the J gene lost 7 bases, with 21 bases spanning the gap. CDR1 and CDR2 (germline): SGHTA, FQGNSA. The CDR3 has 17 residues. The CDR3 coding sequence is TGTGCCAGCAGCTTAGCCCGTTCGGCAGGGAGGATTGGTGGCTACACCTTC. It codes for CASSLARSAGRIGGYTF. The whole variable domain, filled in from reference TRBV7-2 and TRBJ1-2, reads GAGVSQSPSNKVTEKGKDVELRCDPISGHTALYWYRQSLGQGLEFLIYFQGNSAPDKSGLPSDRFSAERTGGSVSTLTIQRTQQEDSAVYLCASSLARSAGRIGGYTFGSGTRLTVV.

The V and J genes are TRBV5-8 and TRBJ1-2, with 9 nucleotides matching TRBD1. The CDR3 spans 13 residues. The V segment lost 3 bases and the J segment 5 bases; nucleotides outside the gene matches: 2. Germline assignment: CDR1 SGHTS and CDR2 YDEGEE. CDR3 sequence: CASSWDRDYGYTF. DNA for the CDR3: TGTGCCAGCAGCTGGGACAGGGATTATGGCTACACCTTC.

The chain joins TRBV7-8 to TRBJ2-3; D remains ambiguous. This CDR3 comprises 18 residues. Between the trimmed V and J ends, which lost 2 bases and 1 base, there was a span of 19 bases. CDR1 is SGHVS, CDR2 FQNEAQ, per germline. CDR3 sequence: CASSLNIGRSLGTDTQYF. The CDR3 nucleotides read TGTGCCAGCAGCTTAAACATTGGCAGGTCCCTCGGCACAGATACGCAGTATTTT.

DNA for the CDR3: TGTGCCAGCAGTGAAAGGCAGGGGGTTAATGAAAAACTGTTTTTT. Amino acid sequence: CASSERQGVNEKLFF. V gene TRBV6-1 combines with J gene TRBJ1-4; the match to TRBD1 covers 7 bases. V lost 2 bases, J lost 4 bases, and 4 bases stayed unmatched. Germline-derived CDR1 and CDR2 are MNHNS and SASEGT. The CDR3 runs 15 residues.

The chain uses TRBV29-1 and TRBJ2-7, with 13 positions matching TRBD2. CDR3 length equals 15 residues. Germline V CDR1 and CDR2: SQVTM, ANQGSEA. With V trimmed by 3 bases and J by 5 bases, 7 bases remained unmatched. CDR3 loop: CSVEQGGLAGDEQYF. The CDR3 coding sequence is TGCAGCGTTGAGCAGGGCGGACTAGCGGGGGACGAGCAGTACTTC.

J is TRBJ2-5 and V is TRBV6-1, with a weak D call TRBD1 (5 bases). The V and J ends lost 6 bases and 5 bases respectively, with 13 bases between them. CDR3 length: 13 residues. CDR1 MNHNS and CDR2 SASEGT come from the germline V gene. CDR3 loop: CASRSRGRETQYF. CDR3 coding DNA: TGTGCCAGCAGGAGTAGGGGTAGGGAGACCCAGTACTTC.

The table lists this clone with a few counts. The chain links TRBV10-3 to TRBJ2-6; D uncertain. Germline CDR1 ENHRY, CDR2 SYGVKD. The CDR3 contains 15 residues. V shed 0 bases and J shed 1 base, with 4 bases lying between them. In nucleotides, the CDR3 is TGTGCCATCAGTGAGTCCACTTCTGGGGCCAACGTCCTGACTTTC. Encoded protein: CAISESTSGANVLTF.

The genes are TRBV21-1 and TRBJ1-2. TRBV21-1 is annotated as a pseudogene. The CDR3 is 16 amino acids. CDR3 DNA: TGTGCCAGCAGCAAAGGGGGGGACCGATGTGGCTATGGCTACACCTTC. It yields the protein CASSKGGDRCGYGYTF.

The gene calls are TRBV6-1 and TRBJ2-2, with TRBD2 identical over 8 bases. Trimming at V came to 7 bases and at J to 4 bases, leaving 8 bases not matched to a gene. Germline CDR1 reads MNHNS; CDR2 reads SASEGT. The CDR3 runs to 15 residues. The CDR3 spells CASTWERGSTGELFF. Written as DNA, the CDR3 is TGTGCCAGCACCTGGGAGCGGGGGAGCACCGGGGAGCTGTTTTTT.

The rearrangement uses TRBV23-1 and TRBJ1-2; unclear D gene. TRBV23-1 is known as an ORF, though its function is uncertain. There are 13 residues in the CDR3. Trimming took off 3 bases at V and 7 bases at J, with 12 bases between the two ends. The CDR3 sequence: CASSHQRLSGYTF. CDR3 sequence (DNA): TGCGCCAGCAGTCATCAAAGACTGAGTGGCTACACCTTC.

The chain carries TRBV10-3 and TRBJ2-3; TRBD2 matches 8 bases. Germline V lookup: CDR1 ENHRY, CDR2 SYGVKD. The CDR3 covers 16 residues. V dropped 6 bases and J dropped 4; count of bases not matched to a gene: 12. CDR3 region: CAIRDWTSPPADTQYF. The CDR3 nucleotides are TGTGCCATCAGGGATTGGACTAGCCCCCCAGCAGATACGCAGTATTTT.

The rearrangement joins TRBV10-3 to TRBJ2-2; a weak D match, TRBD1 (5 bases). There are 14 residues in the CDR3. Germline CDR1 ENHRY, CDR2 SYGVKD. The V end was cut by 6 bases, the J end by 6 bases, with 14 bases between. CDR3 loop: CAISERPGSGELFF. For the CDR3, the DNA is TGTGCCATCAGCGAACGACCAGGGTCCGGGGAGCTGTTTTTT.

This clone has a single count. V usage is TRBV19 and J usage is TRBJ1-3, with a tentative D call TRBD1 (6 bases). The CDR3 runs to 14 residues. Germline V lookup: CDR1 LNHDA, CDR2 SQIVND (reference sequence). Trimming took 9 bases from V and 4 from J, leaving 16 bases between them. The DNA for the CDR3 is TGTGCCAGCGAGAGAACAGGGTTCGGAAACACCATATATTTT. Translated: CASERTGFGNTIYF.

The rearrangement joins TRBV5-1 to TRBJ1-2; D might be TRBD1 (6 bases). This CDR3 comprises 14 residues. CDR1 SGHRS and CDR2 YFSETQ come from the germline V gene. Trimming took off 3 bases at V and 8 bases at J, with 17 bases between the two ends. As DNA, the CDR3 is TGCGCCAGCAGCTCTGAGCAGGGACACCAGGGCTACACCTTC. Translation gives CASSSEQGHQGYTF.

The chain uses TRBV28 and TRBJ2-2; tentatively, D is TRBD1 (5 bases). From germline, CDR1 is MDHEN and CDR2 SYDVKM. The CDR3 totals 12 residues. CDR3: CASDTNTGELFF. CDR3 DNA sequence: TGTGCGTCGGACACTAACACCGGGGAGCTGTTTTTT.

This rearrangement joins TRBV11-2 to TRBJ2-7, with D perhaps matching TRBD2 (6 bases). Between the trimmed V and J ends, which lost 4 bases and 0 bases, there was a span of 13 bases. The CDR3 has 15 amino acids. In germline, CDR1 is SGHAT, CDR2 FQNNGV. This CDR3 reads CASSYSGTTSYEQYF. CDR3 nucleotides: TGTGCCAGCAGCTATAGCGGCACGACCTCCTACGAGCAGTACTTC.

This chain joins TRBV2 and TRBJ1-5, with 8 bases fitting TRBD1. V lost 5 bases and J lost 5; bases outside the gene matches: 8. Germline CDR1 is SNHLY and CDR2 is FYNNEI. This CDR3 has 15 amino acids. In DNA, the CDR3 is TGTGCCAGCAGTTCGACAGGGGACAGCGATCAGCCCCAGCATTTT. It yields the protein CASSSTGDSDQPQHF. Full variable domain (outside the CDR3, taken from reference TRBV2 and TRBJ1-5): EPEVTQTPSHQVTQMGQEVILRCVPISNHLYFYWYRQILGQKVEFLVSFYNNEISEKSEIFDDQFSVERPDGSNFTLKIRSTKLEDSAMYFCASSSTGDSDQPQHFGDGTRLSIL.

A few counts support this clone. This chain uses TRBV6-6 with TRBJ2-5, with 7 bases identical to TRBD2. The germline gives CDR1 MNHNY, CDR2 SVGAGI (reference sequence). The CDR3 has 13 residues. The ends lost 2 bases at V and 5 bases at J; junction bases unmatched: 2. CDR3 sequence (DNA): TGTGCCAGCAGTTACGGGGGAGGGGAGACCCAGTACTTC. Translation: CASSYGGGETQYF.

CDR3: CASSLAGGTTLSTGELFF. The CDR3 nucleotides are TGTGCCAGCAGCTTAGCCGGCGGGACCACTCTATCCACCGGGGAGCTGTTTTTT. The chain has TRBV7-2 and TRBJ2-2; possibly TRBD2 for D (6 bases). Trimming took 0 bases from V and 4 from J, leaving 18 bases between them. The CDR3 spans 18 residues. Germline CDR1 SGHTA, CDR2 FQGNSA.

This clone has just a few counts. The chain employs TRBV12-2 and TRBJ1-1. TRBV12-2 is a recognized pseudogene. The CDR3 covers 18 residues. CDR3 DNA: TGTGCAAGTCGCTTAGGTCTATGCGTAGGGAGGGTCGGCACTGAAGCTTTCTTT. Amino acids: CASRLGLCVGRVGTEAFF.

This rearrangement joins TRBV27 to TRBJ2-7, with D possibly matching TRBD2 (5 bases). V was clipped by 2 bases and J by 3 bases, with 14 bases between them. Germline V gene data show CDR1 as MNHEY and CDR2 as SMNVEV (reference sequence). This CDR3 is 15 amino acids long. CDR3 amino acids: CASSLKDAGLYEQYF. Written as DNA, the CDR3 is TGTGCCAGCAGTTTAAAGGACGCTGGACTCTACGAGCAGTACTTC.

The V gene is TRBV19, the J gene TRBJ2-1; 8 positions agree with TRBD1. The CDR3 covers 16 residues. In germline, CDR1 is LNHDA, CDR2 SQIVND (reference sequence). V was clipped by 5 bases and J by 3 bases; unmatched bases: 9. CDR3 sequence: CASSLIRGQGYNEQFF. The DNA of the CDR3 is TGTGCCAGTAGTTTAATCAGGGGGCAGGGCTACAATGAGCAGTTCTTC.

The chain couples TRBV5-4 to TRBJ2-1, with TRBD1 matching over 8 bases. The germline V gene has CDR1 SGHNT and CDR2 YYREEE (reference sequence). This CDR3 comprises 14 residues. V gave up 0 bases and J gave up 7 bases; unmatched junction bases: 3. The CDR3 sequence is CASSLEQGANEQFF. The CDR3, as DNA: TGTGCCAGCAGCTTGGAGCAGGGGGCGAATGAGCAGTTCTTC.

The J gene is TRBJ2-5, the V gene TRBV6-8; possible D gene TRBD2, 6 bases. In germline, CDR1 is MNHGY, CDR2 SAAAGT. Trimming took off 0 bases at V and 3 bases at J, with 17 bases between the two ends. There are 17 residues in the CDR3. As DNA, the CDR3 is TGTGCCAGCAGTTACTCGAGGAGGGCAAGCCCCAAAGAGACCCAGTACTTC. This gives the protein CASSYSRRASPKETQYF.